Listed below are T cell receptor beta chains from one sample, sequenced in a study of T-cell reconstitution after alpha-beta-depleted transplantation in children. TCRdb fed the PCR reads into MiXCR, producing one record per CDR3 protein. The table records nearly 400,000 distinct CDR3 sequences, about 20% of them present only once. This material consisted of PBMCs from the stem cell graft donor, taken from the stem cell graft. Receptors originate from a human donor who donated a stem cell graft to a child with acute myeloid leukemia. Each CDR3 is given with its conserved first and last residue. A D gene is named only where the DNA matches it firmly. Clone size appears in some rows only: once, few, many, or a class for an expanded clone.

abundance: -; d_gene: -; v_gene: TRBV15; j_gene: TRBJ1-5; CDR3nt: TGTGCCACCAGCAGACGGACGCAAAATCAGCCCCAGCATTTT; CDR3aa: CATSRRTQNQPQHF
abundance: -; d_gene: TRBD1; v_gene: TRBV27; j_gene: TRBJ1-2; CDR3nt: TGTGCCACCGATCCCCCGACAGGGCGTAACTATGGCTACACCTTC; CDR3aa: CATDPPTGRNYGYTF
abundance: many; d_gene: -; v_gene: TRBV29-1; j_gene: TRBJ2-5; CDR3nt: TGCAGCGTCGACAGGTTAGAGACCCAGTACTTC; CDR3aa: CSVDRLETQYF
abundance: -; d_gene: -; v_gene: TRBV12-3/TRBV12-4; j_gene: TRBJ2-1; CDR3nt: TGTGCCAGCCCCTCGGGAGAACAGTCCTACAATGAGCAGTTCTTC; CDR3aa: CASPSGEQSYNEQFF
abundance: few; d_gene: -; v_gene: TRBV4-2; j_gene: TRBJ2-7; CDR3nt: TGTGCCAGCAGCCAAGATTTACTCAACCCCTACGAGCAGTACTTC; CDR3aa: CASSQDLLNPYEQYF
abundance: -; d_gene: -; v_gene: TRBV25-1; j_gene: TRBJ1-1; CDR3nt: TGTGCCAGCAGTGAACAACTGACTGAAGCTTTCTTT; CDR3aa: CASSEQLTEAFF
abundance: -; d_gene: TRBD1; v_gene: TRBV10-3; j_gene: TRBJ2-7; CDR3nt: TGTGCCATCAGTGATGGACAGGGGGGCGAGCAGTACTTC; CDR3aa: CAISDGQGGEQYF
abundance: -; d_gene: -; v_gene: TRBV12-1; j_gene: TRBJ2-6; CDR3nt: TGTGCCAGCAGCTCCGACAGGTACTCTGGGGCCAACGTCCTGACTTTC; CDR3aa: CASSSDRYSGANVLTF
abundance: -; d_gene: -; v_gene: TRBV20-1; j_gene: TRBJ2-3; CDR3nt: TGCAGTTCGGGACAAAAAGATACGCAGTATTTT; CDR3aa: CSSGQKDTQYF
abundance: -; d_gene: -; v_gene: TRBV7-2; j_gene: TRBJ1-1; CDR3nt: TGTGCCAGCAGCTTAGTGGAGGGTTTGACTGAAGCTTTCTTT; CDR3aa: CASSLVEGLTEAFF
abundance: many; d_gene: -; v_gene: TRBV20-1; j_gene: TRBJ2-1; CDR3nt: TGCAGTGCTGGACGGAGCTTCAGCTCCTACAATGAGCAGTTCTTC; CDR3aa: CSAGRSFSSYNEQFF
abundance: many; d_gene: -; v_gene: TRBV12-3/TRBV12-4; j_gene: TRBJ2-1; CDR3nt: TGTGCCAGCAGTCCCTCAGGGGCCCGAGCCTACGATGAGCAGTTCTTC; CDR3aa: CASSPSGARAYDEQFF
abundance: few; d_gene: -; v_gene: TRBV7-2; j_gene: TRBJ2-7; CDR3nt: TGTGCCAGCAGCTCCCTGTTGTACGAGCAGTACTTC; CDR3aa: CASSSLLYEQYF
abundance: -; d_gene: TRBD1; v_gene: TRBV15; j_gene: TRBJ2-5; CDR3nt: TGTGCCACCAGCAGAGATGGGGACAGCCAAGAGACCCAGTACTTC; CDR3aa: CATSRDGDSQETQYF
abundance: few; d_gene: TRBD1; v_gene: TRBV9; j_gene: TRBJ1-6; CDR3nt: TGTGCCAGCAGCTCGGGGGACAGGGGGCCACCACCCCTCCACTTT; CDR3aa: CASSSGDRGPPPLHF
abundance: few; d_gene: -; v_gene: TRBV7-2; j_gene: TRBJ2-7; CDR3nt: TGTGCCAGCAGCTTAGATTGGGCGAGCCCCTACGAGCAGTACTTC; CDR3aa: CASSLDWASPYEQYF
abundance: few; d_gene: -; v_gene: TRBV6-5; j_gene: TRBJ2-3; CDR3nt: TGTGCCAGCAGTTATCGCATCCTGGAGGGAAGGGGCACAGATACGCAGTATTTT; CDR3aa: CASSYRILEGRGTDTQYF
abundance: few; d_gene: -; v_gene: TRBV6-1; j_gene: TRBJ2-3; CDR3nt: TGTGCCAGCATCCTAGATTTCACAGATACGCAGTATTTT; CDR3aa: CASILDFTDTQYF
abundance: many; d_gene: -; v_gene: TRBV29-1; j_gene: TRBJ2-7; CDR3nt: TGCAGCGTTGAAGATGGTCAGGGTGAATACGAGCAGTACTTC; CDR3aa: CSVEDGQGEYEQYF
abundance: once; d_gene: TRBD1; v_gene: TRBV24-1; j_gene: TRBJ2-5; CDR3nt: TGTGCCACCAGTGATTTGGAAGGGACAGGCGTTGAAGAGACCCAGTACTTC; CDR3aa: CATSDLEGTGVEETQYF
abundance: few; d_gene: TRBD2; v_gene: TRBV29-1; j_gene: TRBJ2-3; CDR3nt: TGCAGCGACCTCGGGAGGACAGATACGCAGTATTTT; CDR3aa: CSDLGRTDTQYF
abundance: many; d_gene: -; v_gene: TRBV5-1; j_gene: TRBJ1-2; CDR3nt: TGCGCCAGCAGCGGACCGACGGACTATGGCTACACCTTC; CDR3aa: CASSGPTDYGYTF
abundance: -; d_gene: TRBD2; v_gene: TRBV20-1; j_gene: TRBJ2-1; CDR3nt: TGCAGTGCCAAAGATCCTAGCGGCCGAGAGCAGTTCTTC; CDR3aa: CSAKDPSGREQFF
abundance: -; d_gene: TRBD2; v_gene: TRBV27; j_gene: TRBJ2-7; CDR3nt: TGTGCCAGCAGGAATCTAGCGGGAGGCTCCTACGAGCAGTACTTC; CDR3aa: CASRNLAGGSYEQYF
abundance: once; d_gene: TRBD2; v_gene: TRBV5-1; j_gene: TRBJ2-2; CDR3nt: TGCGCCAGCAGTCTCTCTTCAGGCGGGAGTACTCGTACCGGGGAGCTGTTTTTT; CDR3aa: CASSLSSGGSTRTGELFF
abundance: -; d_gene: -; v_gene: TRBV27; j_gene: TRBJ2-7; CDR3nt: TGTGCCAGCAGTTTAGATCCAGGGACAACCTACGAGCAGTACTTC; CDR3aa: CASSLDPGTTYEQYF
abundance: -; d_gene: -; v_gene: TRBV21-1; j_gene: TRBJ1-3; CDR3nt: TGTGCCAGCAGCACCCGGACAGAAACTGGAAACACCATATATTTT; CDR3aa: CASSTRTETGNTIYF
abundance: -; d_gene: TRBD1; v_gene: TRBV2; j_gene: TRBJ2-7; CDR3nt: TGTGCCAGCAGTGTTTCCGGGACAGGAGTTGACGAGCAGTACTTC; CDR3aa: CASSVSGTGVDEQYF
abundance: -; d_gene: TRBD2; v_gene: TRBV9; j_gene: TRBJ2-1; CDR3nt: TGTGCCAGCAGCGTAGGGGGTAGCGGGAGGGCCGTAGAGCAGTTCTTC; CDR3aa: CASSVGGSGRAVEQFF
abundance: many; d_gene: TRBD2; v_gene: TRBV20-1; j_gene: TRBJ2-3; CDR3nt: TGCAGTGCTAGAGATCGACTAGCGGGAGGCACAGATACGCAGTATTTT; CDR3aa: CSARDRLAGGTDTQYF
abundance: -; d_gene: -; v_gene: TRBV28; j_gene: TRBJ2-3; CDR3nt: TGTGCCAGCAGTTTATACGACCGACCGGGTACGCAGTATTTT; CDR3aa: CASSLYDRPGTQYF
abundance: many; d_gene: -; v_gene: TRBV20-1; j_gene: TRBJ2-3; CDR3nt: TGCAGTGCTAGTAGGCCAGAGACAGATACGCAGTATTTT; CDR3aa: CSASRPETDTQYF
abundance: few; d_gene: TRBD2; v_gene: TRBV6-1; j_gene: TRBJ2-7; CDR3nt: TGTGCCAGCAGTCGGACTAGCTTATACGAGCAGTACTTC; CDR3aa: CASSRTSLYEQYF
abundance: once; d_gene: -; v_gene: TRBV12-3/TRBV12-4; j_gene: TRBJ2-3; CDR3nt: TGTGCCAGCAGTTTACTGGCTCCCCGAGATACGCAGTATTTT; CDR3aa: CASSLLAPRDTQYF
abundance: few; d_gene: -; v_gene: TRBV5-5; j_gene: TRBJ2-3; CDR3nt: TGTGCCAGCAGCTTCTCCCACGGCACAGATACGCAGTATTTT; CDR3aa: CASSFSHGTDTQYF
abundance: -; d_gene: -; v_gene: TRBV5-1; j_gene: TRBJ2-1; CDR3nt: TGCGCCAGCAGCTTAATGCTACCCAATGAGCAGTTCTTC; CDR3aa: CASSLMLPNEQFF
abundance: -; d_gene: TRBD1; v_gene: TRBV3-1; j_gene: TRBJ2-7; CDR3nt: TGTGCCAGCAGACCTACAGGGGGCGAGCAGTACTTC; CDR3aa: CASRPTGGEQYF
abundance: -; d_gene: TRBD2; v_gene: TRBV27; j_gene: TRBJ2-1; CDR3nt: TGTGCCAGCAGCCGTAGCGGGAGTAAGTTCTTC; CDR3aa: CASSRSGSKFF
abundance: many; d_gene: -; v_gene: TRBV20-1; j_gene: TRBJ2-7; CDR3nt: TGCAGTGCTTGGGGAGGAGGGGGGACAGCCTCCTACGAGCAGTACTTC; CDR3aa: CSAWGGGGTASYEQYF
abundance: -; d_gene: TRBD2; v_gene: TRBV5-1; j_gene: TRBJ2-2; CDR3nt: TGCGCCAGCAGCACGCCTATAGCGGGAGGGCTCACCGGGGAGCTGTTTTTT; CDR3aa: CASSTPIAGGLTGELFF
abundance: few; d_gene: -; v_gene: TRBV20-1; j_gene: TRBJ2-1; CDR3nt: TGCAGTGCTCAGACCTACAATGAGCAGTTCTTC; CDR3aa: CSAQTYNEQFF
abundance: -; d_gene: -; v_gene: TRBV3-1; j_gene: TRBJ1-1; CDR3nt: TGTGCCAGCCAAAACCTACAGGTCTTCGGCGGTACTGAAGCTTTCTTT; CDR3aa: CASQNLQVFGGTEAFF
abundance: -; d_gene: -; v_gene: TRBV5-1; j_gene: TRBJ2-5; CDR3nt: TGCGCCAGCAGCTTGGCCGTTGGGGGAGAAGAGACCCAGTACTTC; CDR3aa: CASSLAVGGEETQYF
abundance: -; d_gene: TRBD1; v_gene: TRBV20-1; j_gene: TRBJ1-1; CDR3nt: TGCAGTGCTGAACAGGGGGCCGCGAACACTGAAGCTTTCTTT; CDR3aa: CSAEQGAANTEAFF
abundance: few; d_gene: -; v_gene: TRBV5-1; j_gene: TRBJ1-6; CDR3nt: TGCGCCAGCAGCTTGGGACAGTTCCTGGGATCACCCCTCCACTTT; CDR3aa: CASSLGQFLGSPLHF
abundance: -; d_gene: -; v_gene: TRBV12-3/TRBV12-4; j_gene: TRBJ1-5; CDR3nt: TGTGCCAGCAATCCGGTTGGGGTGGATCAGCCCCAGCATTTT; CDR3aa: CASNPVGVDQPQHF